This is a list of T cell receptor beta chains from one sample in a study of T cell repertoires in cytomegalovirus infection. TCRdb re-analysed the reads in MiXCR, keeping a single row per CDR3 protein. Among roughly 990,000 distinct CDR3 sequences listed, around 31% were seen once. These receptors lack a known antigen. The sample in question was cultured CD8+ T cells from PBMCs, obtained from culture after CMV antigen stimulation. The receptors were sampled from a human donor in good health (CMV status not recorded). Some clones in this sample may be carry-over from other donors' samples. Each CDR3 is given with its conserved first and last residue.

TRBV10-2	TRBJ2-6	CASSESYSGANVLTF
TRBV5-1	TRBJ2-4	CASSLEVLAKNIQYF
TRBV6-6	TRBJ2-1	CASSYLLAGAPAAYNEQFF
TRBV11-2	TRBJ2-2	CASSRGTVMFPGELFF
TRBV24-1	TRBJ2-1	CATERLGEQFF
TRBV15	TRBJ2-2	CATSGTGELFF
TRBV10-3	TRBJ2-7	CAITPQGGEQYF
TRBV24-1	TRBJ1-1	CATSDQGEVEMNTEAFF
TRBV4-1	TRBJ2-2	CASSQDHLAAGELFF
TRBV28	TRBJ1-6	CASSLTTGGNSPLHF
TRBV5-1	TRBJ1-1	CASSWTGGSTEAFF
TRBV7-6	TRBJ1-2	CASSIGQRGLFRGSDYGYTF
TRBV2	TRBJ2-2	CARRQYHGELFF
TRBV2	TRBJ2-2	CASLGVRGTNTGELFF
TRBV7-6	TRBJ2-6	CASSGDRGQLSGANVLTF
TRBV11-2	TRBJ2-1	CASSTFSGDEQFF
TRBV7-8	TRBJ1-1	CASSPGRDRVEAFF
TRBV27	TRBJ2-1	CASTHTGGPNEQFF
TRBV7-9	TRBJ1-2	CASSSKGGYTF
TRBV6-2/TRBV6-3	TRBJ1-6	CASSYSPGYNSPLHF
TRBV27	TRBJ2-3	CASSSGLAGASTDTQYF
TRBV7-6	TRBJ2-5	CASSLSGGDETQYF
TRBV27	TRBJ1-1	CASSLVRRHTEAFF
TRBV7-2	TRBJ2-1	CASSPSLGSSYNEQFF
TRBV12-3/TRBV12-4	TRBJ2-5	CASSPVGLAGAQETQYF
TRBV10-3	TRBJ1-1	CAISVTTGTDMNTEAFF
TRBV12-3/TRBV12-4	TRBJ1-1	CASNEAILGTPPF
TRBV29-1	TRBJ2-7	CSALDNSYEQYF
TRBV5-6	TRBJ2-2	CASSFWDRLKTVTGELFF
TRBV14	TRBJ1-2	CASSPNYQIQGRYGYTF
TRBV12-3/TRBV12-4	TRBJ1-2	CASSLGPSGSNYGYTF
TRBV6-5	TRBJ2-6	CASSYSTDITGANVLTF
TRBV7-8	TRBJ2-6	CASKGAANVLTF
TRBV6-1	TRBJ1-5	CASSATPGKSNQPQHF
TRBV12-3/TRBV12-4	TRBJ1-1	CASIRPQGAGTEAFF
TRBV7-9	TRBJ2-7	CASSGLLETTYEQYF
TRBV6-1	TRBJ2-7	CASSAVAYEQYF
TRBV4-1	TRBJ2-3	CASSHLAGLGTDTQYF
TRBV7-9	TRBJ2-1	CASSSPPSGGYEQFF
TRBV9	TRBJ2-5	CASSPGTSTQETQYF
TRBV3-1	TRBJ2-1	CASSPDDGASSYNEQFF
TRBV28	TRBJ1-6	CASTSGGAFLHF
TRBV24-1	TRBJ2-1	CATSDLSNEQFF
TRBV7-9	TRBJ1-1	CASSPAPGFSQAFF
TRBV7-9	TRBJ2-7	CASSLAGAVEQYF
TRBV27	TRBJ1-4	CASSPLRGIGEKLFF
TRBV5-4	TRBJ2-7	CASSFQGAVYEQYF
TRBV4-1	TRBJ2-2	CASSQAPGLAGELFF
TRBV5-6	TRBJ1-2	CASSLAETGVYGYTF
TRBV20-1	TRBJ2-5	CSARGDGTSAFQETQYF
TRBV5-4	TRBJ2-2	CASSLESEGELFF
TRBV6-2/TRBV6-3	TRBJ2-1	CASSYSRGDQRFYNEQFF
TRBV11-3	TRBJ2-1	CASSSRLAGGPHEQFF
TRBV4-1	TRBJ2-5	CASSQDLPSGETQYF
TRBV14	TRBJ2-6	CASSPLFLQAGYWANVLTF